This T cell receptor (beta chain) derives from a study of shared clonotypes between healthy human individuals (dated by TCRdb to 2019 to 2021). Regarding the complete study: The cohort comprised a couple of women and a few men aged 18 to 49 years. For each donor, three plates each were used for CD4 naive and CD4 memory, two plates were used for CD8 naive, and one plate was used for CD8 memory. Blood TCR repertoires of four to six healthy adults were deeply sequenced to estimate repertoire size and the extent of clonotype sharing between individuals. To increase sequencing depth and limit assay-specific biases, different laboratories used diverse techniques to prepare libraries and sequence TCR repertoires. Each donor's leukapheresis produced roughly between roughly 0.94 and 9.5 billion PBMCs.

The CDR3, cysteine through phenylalanine, is 16 amino acids long. CDR3 DNA only is kept here, 48 bases in frame from base 1. Compared with germline, V lacks 4 bases and J lacks 5 bases; bases without a gene match: 13. From the germline V gene (reference sequence), CDR1 is LNHDA and CDR2 is SQIVND. The donors were healthy, HIV-negative adults with no recently reported acute infections or vaccinations. Every donor was a Caucasian adult living in Nashville, Tennessee, USA. CD4+ T cells were enriched by magnetic negative selection, after which naive cells were positively selected on CD45RA and the negative fraction was taken as the memory subset. Blood was obtained by leukapheresis, after which PBMCs were separated by Ficoll-Histopaque density gradient centrifugation and cryopreserved in liquid nitrogen vapor phase. Analytical flow cytometry was used to check the purity and quantity of each magnetically sorted T cell population. Genomic DNA was isolated from every sorted fraction and measured by UV absorbance on a Nanodrop 2000c.

Using the deep immunoSEQ assay, TCR CDR3 regions were amplified from genomic DNA by multiplex PCR. Extracted genomic DNA from each cell subset was distributed evenly across all wells of several immunoSEQ 96-well plates, and each plate was treated as a replicate. For sorted subsets, approximately 210 ng genomic DNA, equal to tens of thousands of T cell genomes, was loaded into each replicate PCR. Purified libraries were quantified with a Qubit 3.0 fluorometer, sized on a Bioanalyzer 2100, and re-quantified with the KAPA Library Quantification kit. Every immunoSEQ 96-well plate was sequenced on a dedicated single-read 150-cycle Illumina NextSeq 550 flow cell. The authors' analysis ran thus. Because the immunoSEQ output included only junctional sequences and no quality scores, the filtering could not be the same as the filtering used for full-length reads. To assign V/J genes and CDR3, sequences were annotated using PyIR, a Python wrapper for IgBLAST v1.9, with IMGT germline references. Reads with weak V/J assignments (E-value above 1e-6), missing CDR3, stop codons, out-of-frame junctions, or ambiguous translated residues were removed. V3J clonotypes were defined by identical inferred V gene, J gene, and CDR3 amino acid sequence. The percentage overlap between two repertoires was calculated by dividing the number of shared unique clonotypes by the size of the smaller repertoire. Three approaches were used to assess repertoire richness: RTK rarefaction, the Chao1 estimator, and Recon v2.1 estimates of unobserved clonotypes. Generation probabilities were computed with OLGA for all TCRbeta clonotypes obtained by the gDNA method from several donors. TCRdb re-hosts the immuneACCESS table, in-frame sequences only. Its copies lack some clones; in the studies checked, an unresolved V gene accounts for under half of them, and the cause for the rest is not known. The V and J calls and the clone size are those of that table, but D and trimming were determined from the DNA. Counted in this sample were around 510,000 clones; 90% to 97% of them appeared once. Of the sample, 0.064% falls within the top ten clones.

Concerning this clone itself: The antigen it recognizes is unknown. Qualities for individual bases were not recorded, and no much larger clone is one base off.

General findings and caveats noted by the study authors: Incomplete sequencing was indicated by rarefaction of sorted-subset datasets, despite the large sequencing depth. Pairwise subsampling indicated that sequencing depth was expected to affect the degree of clonotype sharing among donors. Compared with non-shared clonotypes, the clonotypes found in all four sorted-subset donors had higher generation probabilities. Sampling was restricted to blood, and TCR repertoires in tissues likely differ from the TCR repertoires found in blood. When several donors were compared, the shared fraction of clonotypes was 5% to 6.5% for naive CD4, roughly 3.4% for naive CD8, more than 2% for memory CD4, and 0.4% for memory CD8. Because the study included only a small number of donors, the genetic and exposure-history diversity represented was limited. Naive subsets generally had larger estimated clonotype richness than memory subsets did.

The source is a woman aged 25 to 39 in good health. Sequenced sample: naive CD4+ T cells sorted from blood. This sample's cell subset or site label indicates: CD45RA+ positively selected. This receptor chain uses TRBV19 and TRBJ2-5; 7 bases in the junction line up with TRBD2. The CDR3 region: CASSRGDGREMETQYF. At the DNA level, the sequence is TGTGCCAGTAGTAGAGGTGACGGGCGGGAGATGGAGACCCAGTACTTC.